What follows is one T cell receptor (beta chain) and its context. Its cognate antigen has yet to be identified. Base qualities are not at hand, and no much larger clone is one base apart. At one collaborating source in Seattle, patients were enrolled during active infection and were followed longitudinally through the course of disease. The collaborating institutions used their own protocols to collect whole blood in K2EDTA tubes. Collaborator samples were shipped for TCRbeta analysis as frozen whole blood, isolated PBMCs, or DNA extracted from either sample type. These data come from a study of blood T cell repertoires in COVID-19 (dated by TCRdb to the early 2020s). About the study as a whole: Collaborator samples came from the United States, Italy and Spain and covered acute and convalescent phases of COVID-19. Subjects who had been exposed to COVID-19, were actively infected with it, or had recovered from it provided the deeply sampled blood TCRbeta repertoires that made up the dataset. Samples were obtained from the ongoing ImmuneRACE study (first 160 participants) and from over 1,000 subjects provided by 6 global collaborators. Where HLA class I and class II types were available, the types were taken from metadata supplied by the sample provider, not from assay-based typing. The prospective study material was composed of cDNA or gDNA derived from T cells, B-cell-depleted T cells, or PBMCs. Sample metadata almost always included a de-identified subject ID, COVID-19 status, age in years and sex. The repertoires were released in a freely available public database meant as a resource for research on the immune response to SARS-CoV-2.

The CDR3 holds 17 amino acids from the cysteine to the phenylalanine. Just CDR3 DNA is preserved here, 51 bases in frame from base 1. Ends trimmed: V by 6 bases, J by 5 bases; bases unmatched to a gene: 14. Reading the germline V gene (reference sequence) gives CDR1 MNHEY and CDR2 SMNVEV. Results and caveats for the whole study, not just this receptor: The amount of clinical and demographic metadata varied by source and participant and was provided uncurated.

TCRbeta CDR3 regions were amplified from genomic DNA by means of the immunoSEQ Assay, a bias-controlled multiplex PCR. Per the original workflow: The number of nucleated cells in each sample was estimated by amplification of reference gene primers within the assay. To quantify the absolute abundance of each unique TCRbeta CDR3 rearrangement, sequence reads were collapsed and filtered. For each sample, productive Simpson clonality was calculated as the square root of Simpson's diversity index across productive rearrangements. Drawn from immuneACCESS, this table holds only the in-frame rearrangements with V and J called that TCRdb kept. Clones are partly lost; checked studies trace under half to an unresolved V gene and leave the rest unexplained. D and trimming come from the DNA, and the V and J calls and clone size come from that table. The sample table contains 100,000 to 150,000 clones; only one count was recorded for 75% to 90% of them. Of the sample, under 4.5% falls within the top ten clones.

The receptor chain draws on TRBV27 and TRBJ2-3; TRBD1 fits 10 bases in the junction. The sample taken for sequencing was peripheral blood. The sequence was collected from a man between 60 and 70 years old with COVID-19, enrolled during active disease. CDR3 sequence: CASSSWAGQGLQDTQYF. The nucleotide sequence reads TGTGCCAGCAGCTCTTGGGCGGGACAGGGGTTGCAAGATACGCAGTATTTT.